The sequence of this T cell receptor beta chain was determined in a study of T cell changes during pregnancy in multiple sclerosis. Sequenced by immunoSEQ multiplex PCR; TCRdb stores in-frame clones only, minus some. The top ten hold 1% to 1.5% of the sample, which has about 100,000 clones, over 85% seen once. The CDR3 extends over 14 amino acids. Sample: peripheral blood, taken in the second trimester of pregnancy. V gene TRBV21-1 combines with J gene TRBJ2-7; the DNA was not compared with TRBD1, the D call given in the table. TRBV21-1 is noted as a pseudogene. The source is a female donor with multiple sclerosis, enrolled in a pregnancy study. CDR3 residues: CASTEGQNSYEQYF. The CDR3 coding sequence is TGTGCCAGCACCGAAGGACAAAATTCCTACGAGCAGTACTTC.